The source of this T cell receptor beta chain is a study of shared clonotypes between healthy human individuals. Broader study findings: The generation probabilities recorded for non-shared clonotypes fell below those of clonotypes shared by all four donors. What naive subsets generally showed was a larger estimated richness than memory subsets showed.

CD8 cells regarded as naive lacked CD45RO, were positively chosen for CCR7, and omitted terminally differentiated effector memory CD45RA+ cells. The study drew all its donors from Caucasian adults living in Nashville, Tennessee. The CDR3 extends over 13 amino acids. Trimming shortened V by 4 bases and J by 7 bases, and 14 bases separated the two germline ends. The germline CDR1 and CDR2 sequences are SNHLY and FYNNEI. Researchers ran the assay at a deep level. The repertoire was sequenced with immunoSEQ multiplex PCR; TCRdb's copy has only in-frame clones and lacks some. Of around 2.1 million clones in the sample, 85% to 95% are singletons; the top ten hold around 1.7%. A word on this clone: Antigen specificity is unknown.

The source of this sequence is a man in his late teens or twenties in good health. Some clones in this sample may be carry-over from other donors' samples. This chain links TRBV2 with TRBJ2-7, with D maybe TRBD2 (6 bases). Sequenced sample: naive CD8+ T cells from PBMCs. CDR3 protein: CASSADSGEEQYF. The CDR3 DNA reads as TGTGCCAGCAGTGCCGACTCGGGAGAGGAGCAGTACTTC.